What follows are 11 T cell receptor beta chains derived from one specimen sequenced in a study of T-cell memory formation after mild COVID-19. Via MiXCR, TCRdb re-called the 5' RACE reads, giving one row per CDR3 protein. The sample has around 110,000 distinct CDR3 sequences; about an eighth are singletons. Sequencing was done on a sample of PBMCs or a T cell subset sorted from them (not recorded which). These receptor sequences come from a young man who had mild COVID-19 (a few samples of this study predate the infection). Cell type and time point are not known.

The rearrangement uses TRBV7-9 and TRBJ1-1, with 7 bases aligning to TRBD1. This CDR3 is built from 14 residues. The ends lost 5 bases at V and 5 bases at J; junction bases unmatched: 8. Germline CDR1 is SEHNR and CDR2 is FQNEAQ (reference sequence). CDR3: CASSQTGPGTEAFF. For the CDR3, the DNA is TGTGCCAGCAGCCAGACAGGGCCGGGGACTGAAGCTTTCTTT.

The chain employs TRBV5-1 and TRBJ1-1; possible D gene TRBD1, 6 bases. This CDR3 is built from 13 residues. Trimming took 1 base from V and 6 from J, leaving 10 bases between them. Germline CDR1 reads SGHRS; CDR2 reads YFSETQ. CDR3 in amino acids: CASSLWGPAEAFF. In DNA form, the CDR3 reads TGCGCCAGCAGCTTGTGGGGGCCTGCTGAAGCTTTCTTT.

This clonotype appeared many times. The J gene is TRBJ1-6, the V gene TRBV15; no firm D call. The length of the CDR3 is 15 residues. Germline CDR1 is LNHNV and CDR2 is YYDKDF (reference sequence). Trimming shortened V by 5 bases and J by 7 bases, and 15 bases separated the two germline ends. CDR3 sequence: CATSGGRTANSPLHF. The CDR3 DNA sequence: TGTGCCACCAGCGGCGGTAGGACGGCGAATTCACCCCTCCACTTT.

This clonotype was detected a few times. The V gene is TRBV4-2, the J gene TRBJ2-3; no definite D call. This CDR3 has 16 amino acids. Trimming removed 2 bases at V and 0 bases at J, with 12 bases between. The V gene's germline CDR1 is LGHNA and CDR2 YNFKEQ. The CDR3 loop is CASSQSAVSSTDTQYF. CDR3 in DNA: TGTGCCAGCAGCCAATCGGCGGTTTCTAGCACAGATACGCAGTATTTT.

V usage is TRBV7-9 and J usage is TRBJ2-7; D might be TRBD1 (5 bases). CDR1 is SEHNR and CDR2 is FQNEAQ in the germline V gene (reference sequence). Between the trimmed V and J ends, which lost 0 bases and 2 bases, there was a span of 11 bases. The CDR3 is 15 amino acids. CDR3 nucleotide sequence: TGTGCCAGCAGCTTAGCGTCGGCAGGGACCTACGAGCAGTACTTC. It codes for CASSLASAGTYEQYF.

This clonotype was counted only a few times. The chain's CDR3 is CASSLGQGVPSGANVLTF. The CDR3 bases are TGCGCCAGCAGCTTGGGACAGGGAGTTCCCTCTGGGGCCAACGTCCTGACTTTC. The rearrangement joins TRBV5-1 to TRBJ2-6, with TRBD1 matching over 7 bases. CDR1 and CDR2 (germline): SGHRS, YFSETQ. J gave up 0 bases and V 0 bases, and 6 bases lay outside the gene matches. This CDR3 is built from 18 residues.

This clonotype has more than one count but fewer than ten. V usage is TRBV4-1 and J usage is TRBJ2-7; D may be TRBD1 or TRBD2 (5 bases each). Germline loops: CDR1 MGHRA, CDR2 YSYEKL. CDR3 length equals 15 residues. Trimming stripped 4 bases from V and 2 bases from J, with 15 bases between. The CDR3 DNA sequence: TGCGCCAGCAGCCTAGGGACGGCGTATGCCTACGAGCAGTACGTC. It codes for CASSLGTAYAYEQYV.

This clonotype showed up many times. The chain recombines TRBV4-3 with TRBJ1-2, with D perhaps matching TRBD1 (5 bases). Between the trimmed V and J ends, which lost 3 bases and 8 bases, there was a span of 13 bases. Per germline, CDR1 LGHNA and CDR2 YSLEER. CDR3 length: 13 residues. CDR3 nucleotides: TGCGCCAGCAGCCACCTGGGGGGAGGAGGCTACACCTTC. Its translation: CASSHLGGGGYTF.

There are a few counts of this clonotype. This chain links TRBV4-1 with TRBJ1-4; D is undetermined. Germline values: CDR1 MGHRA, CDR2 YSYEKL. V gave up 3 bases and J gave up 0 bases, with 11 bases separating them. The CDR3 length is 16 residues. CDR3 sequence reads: CASSQIDTATNEKLFF. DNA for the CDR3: TGCGCCAGCAGCCAGATCGACACCGCAACTAATGAAAAACTGTTTTTT.

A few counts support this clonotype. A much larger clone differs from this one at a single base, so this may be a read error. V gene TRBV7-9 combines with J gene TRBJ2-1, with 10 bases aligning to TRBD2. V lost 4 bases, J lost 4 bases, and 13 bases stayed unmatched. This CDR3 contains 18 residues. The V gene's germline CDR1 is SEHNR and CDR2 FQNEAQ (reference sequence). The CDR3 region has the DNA TGTGCCAGCAGCTCCCGCCCTATTACTAGCGGGGTTTACAATGAGCAGTTCTTC. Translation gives CASSSRPITSGVYNEQFF.

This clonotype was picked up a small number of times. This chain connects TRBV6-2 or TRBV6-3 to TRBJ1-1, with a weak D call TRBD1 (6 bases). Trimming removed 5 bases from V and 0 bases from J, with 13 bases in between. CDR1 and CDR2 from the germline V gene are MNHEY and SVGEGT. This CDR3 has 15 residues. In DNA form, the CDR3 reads TGTGCCAGCAGTATATCGTGGACAGTGAACACTGAAGCTTTCTTT. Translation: CASSISWTVNTEAFF.